This T cell receptor beta chain was observed in a study of shared clonotypes between healthy human individuals. General observations from the study: The naive CD4 repertoires of four donors were compared, and roughly 5% of clonotypes were shared. For sorted subsets, rarefaction showed incomplete sequencing despite large depth. The diversity represented, both genetic and in exposure history, was limited by few donors. When compared with the clonotypes that were shared by all four sorted-subset donors, the non-shared clonotypes turned out to have lower generation probabilities.

It was CD45RO-negative cells, positively selected for CCR7, that made up naive CD8 cells, with terminally differentiated effector memory CD45RA+ cells excluded. J gave up 0 bases and V 6 bases, and 11 bases lay outside the gene matches. The germline gives CDR1 MDHEN, CDR2 SYDVKM. The CDR3 contains 16 residues. A word on this clone: The target antigen is unknown.

Repertoires were generated with immunoSEQ multiplex PCR, while TCRdb's copy carries only in-frame clones and drops some. The profile shows about 2.1 million clones, approximately 94% of them singletons. This sequence joins TRBV28 and TRBJ2-7, with 7 positions matching TRBD1. Sequenced material: naive CD8+ T cells from PBMCs. This TCR came from a man aged 18-30 years in good health. Some clones in this sample may be carry-over from other donors' samples. CDR3 in amino acids: CASSFPRDRRSYEQYF. The CDR3, as DNA: TGTGCCAGCAGCTTCCCCAGGGACAGACGCTCCTACGAGCAGTACTTC.